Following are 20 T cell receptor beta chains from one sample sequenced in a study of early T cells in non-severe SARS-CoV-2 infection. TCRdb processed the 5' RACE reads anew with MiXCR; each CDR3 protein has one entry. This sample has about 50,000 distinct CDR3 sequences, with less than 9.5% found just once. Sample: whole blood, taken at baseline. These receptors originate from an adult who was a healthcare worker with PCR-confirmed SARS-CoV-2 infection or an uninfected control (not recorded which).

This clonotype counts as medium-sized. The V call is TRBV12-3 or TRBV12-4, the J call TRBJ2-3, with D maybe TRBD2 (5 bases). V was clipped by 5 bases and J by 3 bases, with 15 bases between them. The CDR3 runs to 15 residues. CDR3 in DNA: TGTGCCAGCAGTGTCCCGGGGTTTCAGACAGATACGCAGTATTTT. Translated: CASSVPGFQTDTQYF.

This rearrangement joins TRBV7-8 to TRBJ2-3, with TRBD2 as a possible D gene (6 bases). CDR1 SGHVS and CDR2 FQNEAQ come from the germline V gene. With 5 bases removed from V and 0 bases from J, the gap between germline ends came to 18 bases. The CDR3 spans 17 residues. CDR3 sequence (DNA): TGTGCCAGCAGCGGAGGACTGGGGGGAGAGAGCACAGATACGCAGTATTTT. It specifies CASSGGLGGESTDTQYF.

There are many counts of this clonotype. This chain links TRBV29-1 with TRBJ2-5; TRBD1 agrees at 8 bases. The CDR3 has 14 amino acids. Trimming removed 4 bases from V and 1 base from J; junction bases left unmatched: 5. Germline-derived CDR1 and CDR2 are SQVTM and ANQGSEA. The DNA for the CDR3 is TGCAGCGTTGTCGTCAGGGGGCGCCAAGAGACCCAGTACTTC. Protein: CSVVVRGRQETQYF.

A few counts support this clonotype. The CDR3 DNA sequence: TGTGCCAGCCGCCCCCCAGGGGGATATGAAAAACTGTTTTTT. This encodes CASRPPGGYEKLFF. This rearrangement joins TRBV12-3 or TRBV12-4 to TRBJ1-4; 7 nucleotides align to TRBD1. V was pared by 8 bases and J by 6 bases, with 9 bases of the junction left unmatched. The CDR3 extends over 14 amino acids.

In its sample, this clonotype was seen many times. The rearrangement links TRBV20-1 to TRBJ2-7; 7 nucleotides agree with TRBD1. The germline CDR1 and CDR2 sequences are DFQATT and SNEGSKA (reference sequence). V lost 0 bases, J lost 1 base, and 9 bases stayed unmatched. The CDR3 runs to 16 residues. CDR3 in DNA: TGCAGTGCTAGAGATTGGGGGACAGAAGGATCCTACGAGCAGTACTTC. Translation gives CSARDWGTEGSYEQYF.

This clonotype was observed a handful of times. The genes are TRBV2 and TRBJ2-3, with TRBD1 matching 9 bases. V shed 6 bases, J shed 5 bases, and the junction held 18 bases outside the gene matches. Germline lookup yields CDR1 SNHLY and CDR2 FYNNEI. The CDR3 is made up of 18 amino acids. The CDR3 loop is CASRRGGQGILRRDTQYF. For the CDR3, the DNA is TGTGCCAGCAGGAGAGGGGGACAGGGCATTTTGAGAAGAGATACGCAGTATTTT.

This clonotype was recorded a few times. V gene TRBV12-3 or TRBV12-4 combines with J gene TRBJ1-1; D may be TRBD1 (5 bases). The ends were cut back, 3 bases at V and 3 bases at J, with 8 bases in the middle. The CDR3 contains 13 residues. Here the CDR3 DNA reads TGTGCCAGCAGTTTCTCCAGGGACACTGAAGCTTTCTTT. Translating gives CASSFSRDTEAFF.

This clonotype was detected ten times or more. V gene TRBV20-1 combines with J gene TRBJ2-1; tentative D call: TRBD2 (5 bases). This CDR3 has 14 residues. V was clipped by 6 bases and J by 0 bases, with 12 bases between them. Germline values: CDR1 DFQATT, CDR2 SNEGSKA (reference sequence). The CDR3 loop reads CSALGRSSYNEQFF. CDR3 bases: TGCAGTGCCTTAGGGAGAAGCTCCTACAATGAGCAGTTCTTC.

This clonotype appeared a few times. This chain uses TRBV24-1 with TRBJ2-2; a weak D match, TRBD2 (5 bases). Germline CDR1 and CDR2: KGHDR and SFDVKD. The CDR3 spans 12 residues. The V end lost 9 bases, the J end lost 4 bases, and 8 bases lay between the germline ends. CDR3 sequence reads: CATGRGTGELFF. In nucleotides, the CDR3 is TGTGCCACCGGCCGGGGCACCGGGGAGCTGTTTTTT.

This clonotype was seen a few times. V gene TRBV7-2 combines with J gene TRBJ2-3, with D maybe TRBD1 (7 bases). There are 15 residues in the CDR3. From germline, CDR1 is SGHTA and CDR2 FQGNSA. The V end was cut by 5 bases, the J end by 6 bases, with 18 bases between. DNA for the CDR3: TGTGCCAGCAGCCCACCAGGGGGTCGGGGGGATACGCAGTATTTT. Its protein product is CASSPPGGRGDTQYF. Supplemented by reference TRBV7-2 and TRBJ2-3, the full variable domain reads GAGVSQSPSNKVTEKGKDVELRCDPISGHTALYWYRQSLGQGLEFLIYFQGNSAPDKSGLPSDRFSAERTGGSVSTLTIQRTQQEDSAVYLCASSPPGGRGDTQYFGPGTRLTVL.

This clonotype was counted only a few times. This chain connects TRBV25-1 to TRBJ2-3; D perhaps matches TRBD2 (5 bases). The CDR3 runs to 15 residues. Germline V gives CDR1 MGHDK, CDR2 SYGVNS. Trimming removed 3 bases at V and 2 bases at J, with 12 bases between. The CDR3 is CASSDLAGLTDTQYF. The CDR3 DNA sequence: TGTGCCAGCAGTGATCTAGCAGGCCTCACAGATACGCAGTATTTT.

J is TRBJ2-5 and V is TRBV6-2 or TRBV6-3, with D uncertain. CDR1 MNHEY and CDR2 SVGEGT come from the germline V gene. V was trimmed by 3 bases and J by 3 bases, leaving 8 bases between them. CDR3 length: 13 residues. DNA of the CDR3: TGTGCCAGCAGTTATGTGGCAGAAGAGACCCAGTACTTC. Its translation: CASSYVAEETQYF.

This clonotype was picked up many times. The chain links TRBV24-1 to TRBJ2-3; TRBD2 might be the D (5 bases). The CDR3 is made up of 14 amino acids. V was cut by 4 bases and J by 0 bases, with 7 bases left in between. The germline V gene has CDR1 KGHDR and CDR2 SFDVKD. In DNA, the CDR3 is TGTGCCACCAGTGAAAGGACTAGCACAGATACGCAGTATTTT. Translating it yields CATSERTSTDTQYF.

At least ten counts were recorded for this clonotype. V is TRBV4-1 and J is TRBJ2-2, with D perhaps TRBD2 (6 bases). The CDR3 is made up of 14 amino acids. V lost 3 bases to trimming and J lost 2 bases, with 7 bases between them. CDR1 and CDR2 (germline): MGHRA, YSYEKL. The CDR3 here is CASSHGLNTGELFF. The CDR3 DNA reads TGCGCCAGCAGCCACGGACTAAACACCGGGGAGCTGTTTTTT.

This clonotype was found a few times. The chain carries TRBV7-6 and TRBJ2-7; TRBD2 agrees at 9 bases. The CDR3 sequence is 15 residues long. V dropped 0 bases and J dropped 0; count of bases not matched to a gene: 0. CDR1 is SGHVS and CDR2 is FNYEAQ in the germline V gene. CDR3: CASSLASGSSYEQYF. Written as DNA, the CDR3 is TGTGCCAGCAGCTTAGCTAGCGGGAGCTCCTACGAGCAGTACTTC.

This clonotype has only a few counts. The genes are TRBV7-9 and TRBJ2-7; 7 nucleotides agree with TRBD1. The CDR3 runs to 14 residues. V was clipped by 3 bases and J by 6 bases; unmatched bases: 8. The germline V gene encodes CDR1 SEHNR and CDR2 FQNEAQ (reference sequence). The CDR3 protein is CASSLGRGRGEQYF. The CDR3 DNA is TGTGCCAGCAGCTTGGGTAGGGGGCGCGGCGAGCAGTACTTC. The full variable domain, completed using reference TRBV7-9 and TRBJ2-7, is DTGVSQNPRHKITKRGQNVTFRCDPISEHNRLYWYRQTLGQGPEFLTYFQNEAQLEKSRLLSDRFSAERPKGSFSTLEIQRTEQGDSAMYLCASSLGRGRGEQYFGPGTRLTVT.

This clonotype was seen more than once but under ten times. The CDR3, as DNA: TGCAGTGCTCGTACCTTAACTAGCGGGAGGGTCCATGAGCAGTTCTTC. Protein: CSARTLTSGRVHEQFF. This chain links TRBV20-1 with TRBJ2-1, with TRBD2 identical over 13 bases. Germline loops: CDR1 DFQATT, CDR2 SNEGSKA (reference sequence). V trimming: 5 bases; J trimming: 8 bases; junction bases outside the gene matches: 12. This CDR3 has 16 amino acids.

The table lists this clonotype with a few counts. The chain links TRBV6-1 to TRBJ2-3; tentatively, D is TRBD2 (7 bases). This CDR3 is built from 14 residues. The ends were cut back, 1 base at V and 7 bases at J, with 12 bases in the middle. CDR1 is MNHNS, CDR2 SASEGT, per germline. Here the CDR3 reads CASSEGGGANTQYF. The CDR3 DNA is TGTGCCAGCAGTGAAGGTGGGGGGGCGAATACGCAGTATTTT.

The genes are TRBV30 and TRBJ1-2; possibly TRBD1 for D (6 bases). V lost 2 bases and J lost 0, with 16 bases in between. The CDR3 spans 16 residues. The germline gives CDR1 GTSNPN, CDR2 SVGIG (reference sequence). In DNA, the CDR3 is TGTGCCTGGAGTAGGCGTTTGGGGGGCTCTAACTATGGCTACACCTTC. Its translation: CAWSRRLGGSNYGYTF.

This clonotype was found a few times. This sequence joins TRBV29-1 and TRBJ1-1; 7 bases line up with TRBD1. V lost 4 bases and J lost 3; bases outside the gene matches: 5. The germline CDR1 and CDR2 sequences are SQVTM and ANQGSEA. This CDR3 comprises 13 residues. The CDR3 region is CSVGQGRYTEAFF. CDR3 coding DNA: TGCAGCGTTGGACAGGGAAGGTACACTGAAGCTTTCTTT.